A single sample gave rise to the 21 T cell receptor beta chains below, sequenced in a study of cytomegalovirus exposure and HLA in healthy donors. The PCR employed 60 Vbeta primers together with 13 Jbeta primers. Data came from immunoSEQ multiplex PCR; TCRdb stores just in-frame clones and leaves some out. The top ten clones hold about 0.66% of a sample with roughly 140,000 clones, 75% to 80% of them seen once. The material sequenced was PBMCs. The receptors here all came from a male donor in good health and CMV-seronegative.

V usage is TRBV5-1 and J usage is TRBJ2-5, with 8 bases matching TRBD1. This CDR3 region has 14 residues. The V and J ends lost 8 bases and 0 bases, in that order; junction bases with no gene match: 6. Germline V gene sequence: CDR1 SGHRS, CDR2 YFSETQ. The CDR3 loop is CASSRTGYQETQYF. The CDR3 nucleotides read TGCGCCAGTAGCCGGACAGGGTACCAAGAGACCCAGTACTTC. The variable domain in full, completed from reference TRBV5-1 and TRBJ2-5, reads KAGVTQTPRYLIKTRGQQVTLSCSPISGHRSVSWYQQTPGQGLQFLFEYFSETQRNKGNFPGRFSGRQFSNSRSEMNVSTLELGDSALYLCASSRTGYQETQYFGPGTRLLVL.

The chain links TRBV11-3 to TRBJ2-3; TRBD2 aligns across 12 bases. The germline CDR1 and CDR2 sequences are SGHNT and YENEEA. This CDR3 comprises 14 residues. Trimming took 5 bases from V and 5 from J; bases not matched to a gene: 2. The CDR3 nucleotides are TGTGCCAGCAGCCTAGCGGGGGGGCAAGATACGCAGTATTTT. Amino acid sequence: CASSLAGGQDTQYF.

Only a few counts were recorded for this clone. The rearrangement joins TRBV18 to TRBJ2-7; 7 bases map to TRBD1. V dropped 2 bases and J dropped 2; count of bases not matched to a gene: 6. From germline, CDR1 is KGHSH and CDR2 LQKENI. The CDR3 is 15 amino acids. The CDR3 loop is CASSPTGQAAYEQYF. CDR3 DNA: TGTGCCAGCTCACCAACCGGACAGGCAGCCTACGAGCAGTACTTC.

Only a few counts were recorded for this clone. The V and J genes are TRBV9 and TRBJ1-1; TRBD1 is a possible D gene (5 bases). Germline-derived CDR1 and CDR2 are SGDLS and YYNGEE. Trimming cost V 3 bases and J 5 bases, with 11 bases left between them. The CDR3 loop spans 13 amino acids. The CDR3: CASSAQVMTEAFF. CDR3 nucleotide sequence: TGTGCCAGCAGCGCACAGGTCATGACTGAAGCTTTCTTT.

The V call is TRBV7-2, the J call TRBJ1-2, with D possibly TRBD1 on 5 matching bases. The CDR3 has 14 amino acids. The germline V and J ends were trimmed by 4 bases and 4 bases, with 13 bases remaining between them. Germline CDR1 reads SGHTA; CDR2 reads FQGNSA. CDR3 sequence reads: CASSSRGLSYGYTF. The CDR3 DNA reads as TGTGCCAGCAGCTCTCGGGGACTGAGCTATGGCTACACCTTC.

The chain links TRBV12-5 to TRBJ2-7; TRBD1 agrees at 9 bases. The CDR3 length is 15 residues. V shed 5 bases and J 4 bases; nucleotides not matched to a gene: 9. Germline V gene data show CDR1 as LGHNT and CDR2 as FRNRAP. The CDR3 loop is CASGPGQGRTYEQYF. The CDR3 DNA reads as TGTGCTAGTGGTCCGGGACAGGGAAGGACGTACGAGCAGTACTTC.

This chain connects TRBV27 to TRBJ1-5, with 7 bases fitting TRBD1. Germline values: CDR1 MNHEY, CDR2 SMNVEV (reference sequence). This CDR3 region has 15 residues. After removal of 4 bases from V and 8 bases from J, the junction contained 11 bases not matched to a gene. The chain's CDR3 is CASSSGQLNQKPQHF. The CDR3 DNA is TGTGCCAGCAGTTCGGGACAGCTAAATCAGAAGCCCCAGCATTTT.

The chain combines TRBV30 with TRBJ1-1; D not certain. The CDR3 length is 14 residues. Trimming shortened V by 4 bases and J by 0 bases, and 12 bases separated the two germline ends. Looked up from germline, CDR1 is GTSNPN and CDR2 is SVGIG (reference sequence). CDR3 amino acids: CAWKQTSMNTEAFF. Written as DNA, the CDR3 is TGTGCCTGGAAACAGACCTCTATGAACACTGAAGCTTTCTTT. The full variable domain, in which reference TRBV30 and TRBJ1-1 provide the parts outside the CDR3, is SQTIHQWPATLVQPVGSPLSLECTVEGTSNPNLYWYRQAAGRGLQLLFYSVGIGQISSEVPQNLSASRPQDRQFILSSKKLLLSDSGFYLCAWKQTSMNTEAFFGQGTRLTVV.

This clone was detected once. The J gene is TRBJ1-2, the V gene TRBV7-3, with 7 nucleotides matching TRBD1. The CDR3 length is 12 residues. Per the germline V gene, CDR1 is SGHTA and CDR2 is FQGTGA. Trimming took 5 bases from V and 5 from J; bases not matched to a gene: 2. The DNA for the CDR3 is TGTGCCAGCAGCGGGACAGCTTATGGCTACACCTTC. Encoded protein: CASSGTAYGYTF.

Worth noting for this clone: Because the CDR3's place on the DNA is in doubt, the DNA is left out and the CDR3 is given as listed by TCRdb. The chain joins TRBV6-5 to TRBJ1-4. The length of the CDR3 is 16 amino acids, counting both ends. The germline V gene has CDR1 MNHEY and CDR2 SVGAGI. The chain's CDR3 is CASSSVRGLGNEKLFF.

Concerning this clone itself: Germline and junction disagree at one end, which may indicate a read error. The chain links TRBV7-9 to TRBJ2-5; D might be TRBD2 (6 bases). This CDR3 is built from 12 residues. Germline assignment: CDR1 SEHNR and CDR2 FQNEAQ (reference sequence). The DNA for the CDR3 is TGTTCCAGCAGCCCCGCGGGGGAGACCCAGTACTTC. Its translation is CSSSPAGETQYF.

The chain carries TRBV5-4 and TRBJ2-1; 10 bases fit TRBD2. CDR3 length: 16 residues. From germline, CDR1 is SGHNT and CDR2 YYREEE (reference sequence). V lost 4 bases, J lost 2 bases, and 6 bases stayed unmatched. For the CDR3, the DNA is TGTGCCAGCAGCCCTGGACTAGCGGTTACCTACAATGAGCAGTTCTTC. As protein: CASSPGLAVTYNEQFF.

V usage is TRBV7-2 and J usage is TRBJ1-5, with no clear D. CDR3 size: 13 residues. V lost 5 bases and J 0 bases, leaving 5 bases between the germline ends. The germline gives CDR1 SGHTA, CDR2 FQGNSA. In DNA form, the CDR3 reads TGTGCCAGCAGCATCAGTAGCAATCAGCCCCAGCATTTT. It yields the protein CASSISSNQPQHF.

The chain combines TRBV29-1 with TRBJ1-2, with D perhaps TRBD1 (6 bases). Germline V gene sequence: CDR1 SQVTM, CDR2 ANQGSEA. The CDR3 sequence is 11 residues long. V lost 6 bases, J lost 6 bases, and 11 bases lay in between. The CDR3 sequence: CSVATGHGYTF. CDR3 DNA sequence: TGCAGCGTCGCTACAGGGCATGGCTACACCTTC.

This chain joins TRBV7-2 and TRBJ2-7; the D gene is possibly TRBD2 (5 bases). The CDR3 covers 15 residues. Germline CDR1 reads SGHTA; CDR2 reads FQGNSA. V lost 5 bases and J 2 bases, leaving 16 bases between the germline ends. CDR3 residues: CASSPRGNLAYEQYF. The CDR3 coding sequence is TGTGCCAGCAGCCCTAGAGGGAATCTTGCCTACGAGCAGTACTTC.

This clone has a single count. This chain connects TRBV5-1 to TRBJ2-3; 12 bases are shared with TRBD1. V gave up 4 bases and J gave up 5 bases; unmatched junction bases: 5. The CDR3 loop spans 15 amino acids. Germline values: CDR1 SGHRS, CDR2 YFSETQ. The DNA for the CDR3 is TGCGCCAGCAGCCCGGGACAGGGGGCTGGAGATACGCAGTATTTT. The encoded protein is CASSPGQGAGDTQYF.

This clone was recorded only once. This chain links TRBV28 with TRBJ2-7; D possibly corresponds to TRBD2 (5 bases). The length of the CDR3 is 14 residues. From germline, CDR1 is MDHEN and CDR2 SYDVKM. V lost 10 bases and J lost 2, with 18 bases in between. The CDR3 here is CAIKRPTGTYEQYF. The CDR3 coding sequence is TGTGCCATCAAGAGACCGACGGGGACCTACGAGCAGTACTTC.

This clone was counted only a few times. CDR3 loop: CASSQPGTSAYNEQFF. In nucleotides, the CDR3 is TGTGCCAGCAGTCAACCTGGGACTAGCGCCTACAATGAGCAGTTCTTC. J is TRBJ2-1 and V is TRBV6-6, with TRBD2 matching over 10 bases. The length of the CDR3 is 16 residues. The V and J ends lost 5 bases and 2 bases, in that order; junction bases with no gene match: 6. The germline CDR1 and CDR2 sequences are MNHNY and SVGAGI (reference sequence).

J is TRBJ1-5 and V is TRBV5-6; D gene unclear. Deletions cut 0 bases from V and 4 bases from J, with 5 bases between. There are 13 residues in the CDR3. Germline loops: CDR1 SGHDT, CDR2 YYEEEE. The CDR3 nucleotides read TGTGCCAGCAGCTTGGGAGCGAATCAGCCCCAGCATTTT. Its protein product is CASSLGANQPQHF.

The rearrangement joins TRBV6-4 to TRBJ2-3; 9 positions match TRBD2. This CDR3 has 16 amino acids. The germline gives CDR1 MRHNA, CDR2 SNTAGT. V gave up 2 bases and J gave up 4 bases; unmatched junction bases: 7. CDR3 nucleotide sequence: TGTGCCAGCAGTGACGGTGGCGGGGGGGCCTCAGATACGCAGTATTTT. Its translation is CASSDGGGGASDTQYF.

In the case of this clone: One end of the junction does not line up with germline, which may come from a read error. Other nucleotide sequences from this sample produce the same CDR3. This chain connects TRBV30 to TRBJ2-7, with 7 positions matching TRBD2. This CDR3 has 14 amino acids. Germline CDR1 is GTSNPN and CDR2 is SVGIG (reference sequence). In DNA, the CDR3 is TGCGCCTGGAGTTCCGGGGCGGGAGTCGACGAGCAGTACTTC. Translating gives CAWSSGAGVDEQYF.